This TCR beta chain appears in the sequencing data of a study of cytomegalovirus exposure and HLA in healthy donors. PCR involved 60 Vbeta and 13 Jbeta primers. Assay used: immunoSEQ multiplex PCR; TCRdb lists only in-frame clones, some missing. The sample includes around 90,000 clones, around three fifths of them seen just once. Trimming left V 5 bases short and J 0 bases short, with 8 bases between. The V gene's germline CDR1 is KGHSH and CDR2 LQKENI. The CDR3 sequence is 13 residues long. The sequenced material came from PBMCs. This chain uses TRBV18 with TRBJ2-7; the D gene is possibly TRBD1 (6 bases). The sequence came from a woman between 50 and 59 years old in good health and CMV-seropositive. The CDR3 DNA reads as TGTGCCAGCTCAAAGGACAGCTCCTACGAGCAGTACTTC. Translation gives CASSKDSSYEQYF.